What follows describes a single T cell receptor beta chain. TCRdb reanalyzed the PCR reads with MiXCR. The sample lists around 7,000 clones, around 35% occurring once. The sample is drawn from a study of metastatic and nonmetastatic thyroid tumors. Each patient went into thyroid surgery without having received any treatment. The source material was adjacent normal tissue. This TCR derives from a female donor with papillary thyroid cancer or a benign thyroid nodule (not recorded which). Some clones in this sample may be carry-over from other donors' samples.

CDR3 amino acids: CASSFRGGRQKTQYF. CDR3 DNA sequence: TGTGCCAGCAGCTTTAGGGGCGGGAGACAAAAGACCCAGTACTTC. The chain links TRBV7-2 to TRBJ2-5; 7 bases map to TRBD2. The germline V gene encodes CDR1 SGHTA and CDR2 FQGNSA. The CDR3 runs 15 residues. Germline trimming cut 3 bases from V and 6 bases from J; bases unmatched to any gene: 10.